This T cell receptor beta chain was found in a study of T-cell reconstitution after alpha-beta-depleted transplantation in children. Library preparation (for TCRbeta) was performed with unique molecular identifiers. TCRdb passed the PCR reads through MiXCR, listing each CDR3 protein once. The sample records some 590,000 distinct CDR3 sequences, roughly a tenth being singletons. This clonotype was counted between two and nine times. Germline is not matched at one junction end, which may reflect a read error. This CDR3 region has 13 residues. The germline CDR1 and CDR2 sequences are SGHDN and FVKESK. The chain links TRBV14 to TRBJ2-1; 13 bases are a match to TRBD2. The sequencing here drew on PBMCs from the stem cell graft donor, taken from the stem cell graft. This sequence was found in a human donor who donated a stem cell graft to a child with acute myeloid leukemia. The DNA of the CDR3 is TGTGCCAGCAGTCTCGGACTAGCGGGAGACCCGTCCTTC. Translation: CASSLGLAGDPSF.